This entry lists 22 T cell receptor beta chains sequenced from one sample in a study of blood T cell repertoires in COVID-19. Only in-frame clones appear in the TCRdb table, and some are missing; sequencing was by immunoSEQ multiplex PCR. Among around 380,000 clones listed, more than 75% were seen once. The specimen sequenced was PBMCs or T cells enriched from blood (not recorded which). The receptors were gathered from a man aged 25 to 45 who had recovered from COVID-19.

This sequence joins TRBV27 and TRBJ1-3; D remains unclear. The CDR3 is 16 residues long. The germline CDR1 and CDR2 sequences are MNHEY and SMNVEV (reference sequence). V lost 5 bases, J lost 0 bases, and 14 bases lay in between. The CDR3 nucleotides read TGTGCCAGCAGTCCCCTTAAGGCGGGCTCTGGAAACACCATATATTTT. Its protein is CASSPLKAGSGNTIYF.

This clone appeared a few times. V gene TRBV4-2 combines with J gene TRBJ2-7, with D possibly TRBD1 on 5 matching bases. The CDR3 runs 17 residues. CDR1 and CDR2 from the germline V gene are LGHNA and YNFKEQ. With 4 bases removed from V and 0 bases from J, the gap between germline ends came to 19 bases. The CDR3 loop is CASSRATALGLSYEQYF. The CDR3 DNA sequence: TGTGCCAGCAGCCGCGCGACAGCCTTAGGTCTCTCCTACGAGCAGTACTTC.

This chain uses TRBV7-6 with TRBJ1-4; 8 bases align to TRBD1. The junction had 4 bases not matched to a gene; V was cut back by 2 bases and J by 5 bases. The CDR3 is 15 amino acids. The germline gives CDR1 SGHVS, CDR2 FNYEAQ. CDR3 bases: TGTGCCAGCAGCTTAATGACAGGGGAGAATGAAAAACTGTTTTTT. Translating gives CASSLMTGENEKLFF.

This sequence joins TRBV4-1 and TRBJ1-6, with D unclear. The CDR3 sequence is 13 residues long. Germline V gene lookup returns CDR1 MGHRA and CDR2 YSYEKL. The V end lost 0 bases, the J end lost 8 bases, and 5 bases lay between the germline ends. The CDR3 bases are TGCGCCAGCAGCCAAGATCTTGATTCACCCCTCCACTTT. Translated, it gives CASSQDLDSPLHF.

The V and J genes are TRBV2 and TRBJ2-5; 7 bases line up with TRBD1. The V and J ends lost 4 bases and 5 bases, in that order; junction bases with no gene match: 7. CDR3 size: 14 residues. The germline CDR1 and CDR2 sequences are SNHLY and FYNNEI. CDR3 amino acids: CASSGRQGAETQYF. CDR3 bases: TGTGCCAGCAGTGGGCGACAGGGAGCCGAGACCCAGTACTTC.

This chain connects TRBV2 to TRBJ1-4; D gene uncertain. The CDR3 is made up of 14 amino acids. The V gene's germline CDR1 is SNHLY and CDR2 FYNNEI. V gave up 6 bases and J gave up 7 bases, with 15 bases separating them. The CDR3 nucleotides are TGTGCCAGCAGCAACCCCCTGAGGAGTGAAAAACTGTTTTTT. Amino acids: CASSNPLRSEKLFF.

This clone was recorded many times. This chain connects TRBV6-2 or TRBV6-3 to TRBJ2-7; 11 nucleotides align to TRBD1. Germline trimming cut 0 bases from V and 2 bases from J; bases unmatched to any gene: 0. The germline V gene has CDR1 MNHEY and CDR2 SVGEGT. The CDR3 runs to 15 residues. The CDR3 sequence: CASSYSDRGPYEQYF. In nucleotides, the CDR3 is TGTGCCAGCAGTTACTCGGACAGGGGGCCCTACGAGCAGTACTTC.

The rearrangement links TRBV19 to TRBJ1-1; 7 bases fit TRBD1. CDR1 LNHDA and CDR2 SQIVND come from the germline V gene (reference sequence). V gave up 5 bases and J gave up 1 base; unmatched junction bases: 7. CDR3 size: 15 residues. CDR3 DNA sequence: TGTGCCAGTAGTCCTCTGGGGACAGCGAACACTGAAGCTTTCTTT. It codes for CASSPLGTANTEAFF.

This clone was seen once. The CDR3 here is CASSSPQVYGYTF. The CDR3, as DNA: TGTGCCAGCAGTTCTCCACAGGTCTATGGCTACACCTTC. V gene TRBV6-2 or TRBV6-3 combines with J gene TRBJ1-2; D is perhaps TRBD1 (5 bases). The CDR3 loop spans 13 amino acids. Germline assignment: CDR1 MNHEY and CDR2 SVGEGT. V gave up 4 bases and J gave up 4 bases, with 10 bases separating them.

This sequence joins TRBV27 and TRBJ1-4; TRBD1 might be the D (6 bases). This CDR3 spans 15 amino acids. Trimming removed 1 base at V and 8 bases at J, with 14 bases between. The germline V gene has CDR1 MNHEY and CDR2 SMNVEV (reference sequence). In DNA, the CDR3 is TGTGCCAGCAGTTTATATCAGGGGAGAGGAGAAAAACTGTTTTTT. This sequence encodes CASSLYQGRGEKLFF.

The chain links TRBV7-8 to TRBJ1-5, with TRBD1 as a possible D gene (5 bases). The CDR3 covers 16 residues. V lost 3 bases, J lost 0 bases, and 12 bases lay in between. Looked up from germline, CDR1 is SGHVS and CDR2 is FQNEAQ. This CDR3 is CASSFATAYSNQPQHF. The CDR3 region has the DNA TGTGCCAGCAGCTTCGCGACAGCCTATAGCAATCAGCCCCAGCATTTT.

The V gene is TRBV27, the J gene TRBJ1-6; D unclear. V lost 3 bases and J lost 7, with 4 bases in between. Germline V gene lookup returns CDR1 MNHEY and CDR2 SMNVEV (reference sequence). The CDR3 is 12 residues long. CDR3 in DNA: TGTGCCAGCAGTTTCCTCAATTCACCCCTCCACTTT. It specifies CASSFLNSPLHF.

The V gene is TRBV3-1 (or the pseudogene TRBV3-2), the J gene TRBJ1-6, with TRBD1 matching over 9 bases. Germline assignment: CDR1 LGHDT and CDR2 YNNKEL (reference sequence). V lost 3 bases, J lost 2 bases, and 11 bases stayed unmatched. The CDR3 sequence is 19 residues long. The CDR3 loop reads CASSHPGTGRGPYNSPLHF. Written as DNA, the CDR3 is TGTGCCAGCAGCCACCCCGGGACAGGGAGAGGGCCCTATAATTCACCCCTCCACTTT.

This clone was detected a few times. CDR3 sequence (DNA): TGTGCCAGCAGCGTAGGCAGTCAGGGATATGGCTACACCTTC. This sequence encodes CASSVGSQGYGYTF. The chain combines TRBV9 with TRBJ1-2; tentatively, D is TRBD1 (5 bases). CDR1 and CDR2 from the germline V gene are SGDLS and YYNGEE. The CDR3 contains 14 residues. The V end lost 0 bases, the J end lost 5 bases, and 11 bases lay between the germline ends.

This chain's CDR3 is CASIQQAPTEAFF. DNA for the CDR3: TGTGCCAGTATACAACAGGCACCCACTGAAGCTTTCTTT. The rearrangement uses TRBV6-5 and TRBJ1-1; a weak D match, TRBD1 (5 bases). The germline V and J ends were trimmed by 9 bases and 4 bases, with 15 bases remaining between them. CDR1 is MNHEY and CDR2 is SVGAGI in the germline V gene. The CDR3 runs 13 residues.

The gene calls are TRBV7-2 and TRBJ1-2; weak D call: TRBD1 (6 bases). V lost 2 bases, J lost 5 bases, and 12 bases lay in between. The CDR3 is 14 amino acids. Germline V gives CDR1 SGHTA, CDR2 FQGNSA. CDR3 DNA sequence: TGTGCCAGCAGCTTACAGGGGATCGCATATGGCTACACCTTC. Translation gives CASSLQGIAYGYTF.

This CDR3 is CASSSTGGDYGYTF. CDR3 sequence (DNA): TGCGCCAGCAGCTCCACCGGGGGGGATTATGGCTACACCTTC. This chain joins TRBV5-1 and TRBJ1-2, with D possibly matching TRBD1 (5 bases). This CDR3 is 14 amino acids long. CDR1 and CDR2 from the germline V gene are SGHRS and YFSETQ. V shed 3 bases and J shed 5 bases, with 14 bases lying between them.

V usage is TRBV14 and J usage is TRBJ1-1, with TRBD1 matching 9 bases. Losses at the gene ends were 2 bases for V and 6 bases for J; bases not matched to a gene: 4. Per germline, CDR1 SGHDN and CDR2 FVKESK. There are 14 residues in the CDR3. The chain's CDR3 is CASSQTGGYAEAFF. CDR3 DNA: TGTGCCAGCAGCCAAACAGGGGGCTACGCTGAAGCTTTCTTT.

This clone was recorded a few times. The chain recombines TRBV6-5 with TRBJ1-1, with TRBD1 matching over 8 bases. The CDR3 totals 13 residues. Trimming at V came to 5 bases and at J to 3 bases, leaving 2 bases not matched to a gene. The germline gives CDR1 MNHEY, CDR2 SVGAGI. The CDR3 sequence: CASSQDRDTEAFF. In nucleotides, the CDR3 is TGTGCCAGCAGTCAGGACAGGGACACTGAAGCTTTCTTT.

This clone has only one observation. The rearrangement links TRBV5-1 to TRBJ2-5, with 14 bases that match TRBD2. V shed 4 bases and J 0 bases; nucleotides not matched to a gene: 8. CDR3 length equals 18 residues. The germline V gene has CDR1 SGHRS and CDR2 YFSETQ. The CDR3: CASSHGLAGGRYQETQYF. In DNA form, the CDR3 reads TGCGCCAGCAGCCATGGACTAGCGGGGGGCCGGTACCAAGAGACCCAGTACTTC.

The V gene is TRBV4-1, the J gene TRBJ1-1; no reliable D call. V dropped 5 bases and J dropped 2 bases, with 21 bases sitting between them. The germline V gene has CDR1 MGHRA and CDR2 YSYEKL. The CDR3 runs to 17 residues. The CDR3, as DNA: TGCGCCAGCAGCAAAATGGGCCGGGAGACGGGAAACACTGAAGCTTTCTTT. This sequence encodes CASSKMGRETGNTEAFF.

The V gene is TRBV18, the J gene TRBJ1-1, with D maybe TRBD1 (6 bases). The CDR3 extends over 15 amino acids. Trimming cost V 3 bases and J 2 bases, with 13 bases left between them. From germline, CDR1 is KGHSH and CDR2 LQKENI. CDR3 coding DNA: TGTGCCAGCTCACCCCAGACAGGAGATAACACTGAAGCTTTCTTT. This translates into CASSPQTGDNTEAFF.